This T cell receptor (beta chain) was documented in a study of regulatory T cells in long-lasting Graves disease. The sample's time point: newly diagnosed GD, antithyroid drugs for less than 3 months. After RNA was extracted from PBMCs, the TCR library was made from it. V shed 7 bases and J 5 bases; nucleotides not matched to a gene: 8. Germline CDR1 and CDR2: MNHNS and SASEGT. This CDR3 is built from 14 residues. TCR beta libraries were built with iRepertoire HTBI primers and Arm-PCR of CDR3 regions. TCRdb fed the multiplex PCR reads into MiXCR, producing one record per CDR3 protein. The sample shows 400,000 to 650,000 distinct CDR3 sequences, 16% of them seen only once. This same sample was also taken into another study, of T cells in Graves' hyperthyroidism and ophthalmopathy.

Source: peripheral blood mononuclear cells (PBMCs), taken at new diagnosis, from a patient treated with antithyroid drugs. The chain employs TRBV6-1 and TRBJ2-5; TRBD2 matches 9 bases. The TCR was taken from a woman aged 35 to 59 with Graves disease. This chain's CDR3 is CASKEAGGGETQYF. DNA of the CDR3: TGTGCCAGCAAGGAAGCGGGGGGCGGGGAGACCCAGTACTTC.